This T cell receptor beta chain was recorded in a study of T cell responses to AZD1222 COVID-19 vaccine. On the study more broadly: Second doses at about 4 or about 12 weeks were pooled. General study findings and limits: No repertoire was sampled before or during the peak T cell response, only after it. Dominant at 160-218 and 743-854, vaccine-associated CD4 TCRs also spanned spike. Reportedly, nearly half of unique spike TCRs recognized epitopes outside B.1.351/B.1.1.7 mutations.

Clones were read by immunoSEQ multiplex PCR, and TCRdb kept only the in-frame ones, dropping some. The sample lists about 92,000 clones, 89% occurring once. With regard to this clone: Its antigen is currently unknown.

Per the germline V gene, CDR1 is SNHLY and CDR2 is FYNNEI. The length of the CDR3 is 12 residues. This chain links TRBV2 with TRBJ1-1; 7 bases align to TRBD1. The origin of this receptor is an adult in good health. Sequencing was performed on peripheral blood, taken on day 0 of AZD1222 vaccination. The CDR3 is CATRDSFTEAFF. The CDR3 DNA is TGTGCGACCCGGGACAGTTTTACTGAAGCTTTCTTT.